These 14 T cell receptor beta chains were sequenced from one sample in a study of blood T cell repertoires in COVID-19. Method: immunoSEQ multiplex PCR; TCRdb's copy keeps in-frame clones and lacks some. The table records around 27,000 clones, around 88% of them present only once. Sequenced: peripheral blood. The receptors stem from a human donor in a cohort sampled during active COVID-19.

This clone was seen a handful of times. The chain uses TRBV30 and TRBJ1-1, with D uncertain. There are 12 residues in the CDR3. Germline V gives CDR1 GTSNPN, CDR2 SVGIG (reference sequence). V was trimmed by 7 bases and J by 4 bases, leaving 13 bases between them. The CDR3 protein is CALRGGSTEAFF. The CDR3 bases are TGTGCCTTAAGAGGAGGGTCCACTGAAGCTTTCTTT.

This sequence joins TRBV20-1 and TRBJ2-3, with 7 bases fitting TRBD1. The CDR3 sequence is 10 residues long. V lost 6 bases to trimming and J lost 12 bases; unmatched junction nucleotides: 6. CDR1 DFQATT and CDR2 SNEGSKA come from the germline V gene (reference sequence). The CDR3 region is CSALGTDQYF. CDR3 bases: TGCAGTGCCCTTGGGACAGATCAGTATTTT.

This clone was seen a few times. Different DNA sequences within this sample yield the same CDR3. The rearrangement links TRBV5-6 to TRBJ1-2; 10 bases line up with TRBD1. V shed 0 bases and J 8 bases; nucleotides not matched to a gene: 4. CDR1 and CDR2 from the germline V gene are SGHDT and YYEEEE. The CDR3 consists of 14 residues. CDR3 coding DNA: TGTGCCAGCAGCTTGGGGAGGACAGGGGGAGGCTACACCTTC. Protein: CASSLGRTGGGYTF. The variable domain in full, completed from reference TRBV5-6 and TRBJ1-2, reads DAGVTQSPTHLIKTRGQQVTLRCSPKSGHDTVSWYQQALGQGPQFIFQYYEEEERQRGNFPDRFSGHQFPNYSSELNVNALLLGDSALYLCASSLGRTGGGYTFGSGTRLTVV.

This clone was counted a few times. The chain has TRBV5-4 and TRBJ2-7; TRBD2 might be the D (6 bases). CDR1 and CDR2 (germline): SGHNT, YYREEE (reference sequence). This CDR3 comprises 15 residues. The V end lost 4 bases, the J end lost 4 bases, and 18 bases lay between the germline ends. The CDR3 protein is CASSPGTAGGYEQYF. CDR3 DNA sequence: TGTGCCAGCAGCCCGGGGACCGCAGGAGGGTACGAGCAGTACTTC.

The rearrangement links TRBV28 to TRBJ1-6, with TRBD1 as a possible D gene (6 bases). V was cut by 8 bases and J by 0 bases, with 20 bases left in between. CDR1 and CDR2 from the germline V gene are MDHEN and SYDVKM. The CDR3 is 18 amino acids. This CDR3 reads CASSRSRQASSYNSPLHF. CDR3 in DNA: TGTGCCAGCTCCCGCTCCCGACAGGCTAGCTCCTATAATTCACCCCTCCACTTT.

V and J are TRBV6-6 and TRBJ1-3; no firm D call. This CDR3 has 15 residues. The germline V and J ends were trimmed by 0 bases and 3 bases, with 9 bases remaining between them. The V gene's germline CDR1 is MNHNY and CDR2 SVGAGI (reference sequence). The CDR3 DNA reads TGTGCCAGCAGTTACTCGTCCGGTGGTGGAAACACCATATATTTT. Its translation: CASSYSSGGGNTIYF.

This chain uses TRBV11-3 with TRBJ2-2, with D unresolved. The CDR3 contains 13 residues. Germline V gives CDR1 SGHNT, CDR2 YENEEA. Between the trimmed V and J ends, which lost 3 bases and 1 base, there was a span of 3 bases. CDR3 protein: CASSFRNTGELFF. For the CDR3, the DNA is TGTGCCAGCAGCTTCCGGAACACCGGGGAGCTGTTTTTT.

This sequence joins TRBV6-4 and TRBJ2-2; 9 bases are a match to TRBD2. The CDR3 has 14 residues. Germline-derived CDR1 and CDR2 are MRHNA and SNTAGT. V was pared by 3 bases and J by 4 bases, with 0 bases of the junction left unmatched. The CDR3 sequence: CASSEAGGTGELFF. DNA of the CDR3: TGTGCCAGCAGTGAAGCGGGGGGCACCGGGGAGCTGTTTTTT.

The CDR3, as DNA: TGCGCCAGCAATCTAGCGGGGGGCCGCAATGAGCAGTTCTTC. Translation gives CASNLAGGRNEQFF. V is TRBV5-1 and J is TRBJ2-1; 11 bases map to TRBD2. Trimming at V came to 6 bases and at J to 6 bases, leaving 5 bases not matched to a gene. Germline V lookup: CDR1 SGHRS, CDR2 YFSETQ. The length of the CDR3 is 14 residues.

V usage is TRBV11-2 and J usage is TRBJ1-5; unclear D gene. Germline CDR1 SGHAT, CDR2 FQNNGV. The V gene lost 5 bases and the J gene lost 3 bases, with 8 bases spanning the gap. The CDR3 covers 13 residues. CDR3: CASSGGPNQPQHF. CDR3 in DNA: TGTGCCAGCAGCGGAGGACCCAATCAGCCCCAGCATTTT.

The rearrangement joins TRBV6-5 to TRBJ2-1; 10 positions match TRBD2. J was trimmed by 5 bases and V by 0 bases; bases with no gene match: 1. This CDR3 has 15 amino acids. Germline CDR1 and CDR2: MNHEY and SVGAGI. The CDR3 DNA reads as TGTGCCAGCAGTTACTCCGGACTAGCGGACAATGAGCAGTTCTTC. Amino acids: CASSYSGLADNEQFF.

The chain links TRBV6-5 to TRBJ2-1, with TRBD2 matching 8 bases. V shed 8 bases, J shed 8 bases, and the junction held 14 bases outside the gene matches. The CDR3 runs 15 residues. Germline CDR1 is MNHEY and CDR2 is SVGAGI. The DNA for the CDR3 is TGTGCCAGCTCCTCGGACGGGGGGGAGGTCGATGAGCAGTTCTTC. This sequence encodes CASSSDGGEVDEQFF.

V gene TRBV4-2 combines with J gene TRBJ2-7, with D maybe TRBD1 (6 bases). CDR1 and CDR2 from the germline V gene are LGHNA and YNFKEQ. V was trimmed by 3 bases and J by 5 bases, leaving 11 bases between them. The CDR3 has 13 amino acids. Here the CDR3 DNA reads TGTGCCAGCAGCCAGGTGGGGGCGAACGAGCAGTACTTC. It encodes CASSQVGANEQYF.

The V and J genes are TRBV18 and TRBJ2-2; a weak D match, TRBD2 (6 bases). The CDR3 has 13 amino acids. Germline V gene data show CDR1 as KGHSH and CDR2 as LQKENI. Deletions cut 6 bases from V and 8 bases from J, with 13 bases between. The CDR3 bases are TGTGCCAGCTCCCGGGACTGGACTGGGGAGCTGTTTTTT. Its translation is CASSRDWTGELFF.